This T cell receptor (beta chain) was sequenced for a study of blood T cell repertoires in COVID-19. Assay used: immunoSEQ multiplex PCR; TCRdb lists only in-frame clones, some missing. The profile covers fewer than 200,000 clones, with 83% appearing a single time and less than 10% taken by the ten largest. During active infection, Seattle patients enrolled and were then monitored through disease. The sequenced sample consisted of peripheral blood. This TCR came from a woman in her seventies with COVID-19, enrolled during active disease.

The CDR3 region is CASSPGQGGYNEQFF. The CDR3 DNA follows: TGTGCCAGCAGCCCCGGACAGGGGGGCTACAATGAGCAGTTCTTC. The chain combines TRBV7-2 with TRBJ2-1, with TRBD1 identical over 10 bases. CDR3 length: 15 residues. The V gene end was trimmed by 5 bases and the J gene end by 3 bases; junction bases not matched to a gene: 4. Germline V gene lookup returns CDR1 SGHTA and CDR2 FQGNSA.